The sequence of this T cell receptor beta chain was determined in a study of blood T cell repertoires in COVID-19. One Seattle source followed patients from active infection through their disease course. Original handling: The authors estimated nucleated cell counts from reference gene primer amplification. Only in-frame clones appear in the TCRdb table, and some are missing; sequencing was by immunoSEQ multiplex PCR. V and J calls and clone size follow that table, whereas D and trimming were derived from the DNA. Of 200,000 to 250,000 clones listed, more than 75% are singletons. The CDR3 loop spans 15 amino acids. V shed 3 bases and J 6 bases; nucleotides not matched to a gene: 3. Germline V lookup: CDR1 LGHDT, CDR2 YNNKEL (reference sequence).

The chain uses TRBV3-1 (or the pseudogene TRBV3-2) and TRBJ2-1; 12 bases map to TRBD2. Sequencing was performed on peripheral blood. This TCR was sampled from a woman aged 70-85 years with COVID-19, enrolled during active disease. DNA of the CDR3: TGTGCCAGCAGCCATCTAGCGGGGGGGTCCAATGAGCAGTTCTTC. Protein product: CASSHLAGGSNEQFF.